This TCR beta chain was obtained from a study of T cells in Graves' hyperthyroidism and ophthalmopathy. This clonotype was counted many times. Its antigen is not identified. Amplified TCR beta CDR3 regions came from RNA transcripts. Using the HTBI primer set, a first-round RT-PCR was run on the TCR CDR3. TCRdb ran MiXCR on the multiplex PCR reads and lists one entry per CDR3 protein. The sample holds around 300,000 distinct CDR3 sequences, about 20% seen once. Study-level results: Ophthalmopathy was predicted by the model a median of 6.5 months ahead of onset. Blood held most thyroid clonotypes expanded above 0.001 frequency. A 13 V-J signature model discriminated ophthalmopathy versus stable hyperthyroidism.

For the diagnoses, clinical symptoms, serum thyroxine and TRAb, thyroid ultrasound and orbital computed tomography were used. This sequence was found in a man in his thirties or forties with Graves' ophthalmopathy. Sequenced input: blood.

Here the CDR3 DNA reads TGTGCCAGCAGCCGGAGGAACTACGAGCAGTACTTC. Protein sequence: CASSRRNYEQYF. The V call is TRBV12-3 or TRBV12-4, the J call TRBJ2-7, with D possibly matching TRBD2 (5 bases). CDR3 length equals 12 residues. V lost 6 bases to trimming and J lost 3 bases, with 9 bases between them.